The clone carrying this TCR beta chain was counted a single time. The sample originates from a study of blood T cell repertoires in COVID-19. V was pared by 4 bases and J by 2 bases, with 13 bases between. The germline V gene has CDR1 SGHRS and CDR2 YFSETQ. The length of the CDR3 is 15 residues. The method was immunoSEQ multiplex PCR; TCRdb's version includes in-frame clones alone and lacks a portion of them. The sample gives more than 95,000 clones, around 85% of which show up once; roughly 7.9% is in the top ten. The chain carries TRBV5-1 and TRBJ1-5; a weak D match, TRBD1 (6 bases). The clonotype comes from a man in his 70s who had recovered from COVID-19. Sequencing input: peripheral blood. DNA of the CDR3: TGCGCCAGCAGCCCCGGGGGGCTGGGCAATCAGCCCCAGCATTTT. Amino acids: CASSPGGLGNQPQHF.